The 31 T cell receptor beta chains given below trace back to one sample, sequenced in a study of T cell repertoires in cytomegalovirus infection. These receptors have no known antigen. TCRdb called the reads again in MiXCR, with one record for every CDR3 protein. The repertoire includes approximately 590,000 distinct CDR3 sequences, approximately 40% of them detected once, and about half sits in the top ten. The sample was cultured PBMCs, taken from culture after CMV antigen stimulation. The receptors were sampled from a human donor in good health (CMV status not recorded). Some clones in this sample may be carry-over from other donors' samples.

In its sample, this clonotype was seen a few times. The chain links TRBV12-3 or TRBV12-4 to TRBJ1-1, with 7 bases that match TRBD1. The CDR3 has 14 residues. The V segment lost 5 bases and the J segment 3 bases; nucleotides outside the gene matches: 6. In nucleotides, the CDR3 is TGTGCCAGCAGTCCTACAGGGGCGCACACTGAAGCTTTCTTT. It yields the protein CASSPTGAHTEAFF.

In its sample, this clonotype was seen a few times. In DNA, the CDR3 is TGTGCCAGCAGCCTTCCCCCCCTAGCGGGAGGGGTGGATACGCAGTATTTT. As protein: CASSLPPLAGGVDTQYF. The chain uses TRBV3-1 and TRBJ2-3, with 12 positions matching TRBD2. Trimming removed 4 bases from V and 6 bases from J; junction bases left unmatched: 11. The CDR3 runs 17 residues. In germline, CDR1 is LGHDT, CDR2 YNNKEL (reference sequence).

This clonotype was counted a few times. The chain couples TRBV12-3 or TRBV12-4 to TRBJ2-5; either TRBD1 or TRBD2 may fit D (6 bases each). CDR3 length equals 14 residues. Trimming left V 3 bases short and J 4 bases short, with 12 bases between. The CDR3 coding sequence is TGTGCCAGCAGTTTGAGGGGGGCAAGAGAGACCCAGTACTTC. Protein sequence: CASSLRGARETQYF.

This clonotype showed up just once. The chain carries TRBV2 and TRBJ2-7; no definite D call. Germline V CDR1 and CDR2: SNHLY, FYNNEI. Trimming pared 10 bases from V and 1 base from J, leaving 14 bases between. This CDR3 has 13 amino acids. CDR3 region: CATSLFGSYEQYF. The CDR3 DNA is TGTGCCACCTCCTTATTCGGATCCTACGAGCAGTACTTC.

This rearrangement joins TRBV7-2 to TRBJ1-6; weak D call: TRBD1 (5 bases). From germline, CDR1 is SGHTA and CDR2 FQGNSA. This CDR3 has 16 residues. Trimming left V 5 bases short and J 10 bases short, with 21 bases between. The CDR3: CASSPGAAGLGSPLHF. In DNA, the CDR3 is TGTGCCAGCAGCCCCGGGGCGGCAGGGTTAGGCTCACCCCTCCACTTT. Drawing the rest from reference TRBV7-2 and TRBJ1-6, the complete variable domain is GAGVSQSPSNKVTEKGKDVELRCDPISGHTALYWYRQSLGQGLEFLIYFQGNSAPDKSGLPSDRFSAERTGGSVSTLTIQRTQQEDSAVYLCASSPGAAGLGSPLHFGNGTRLTVT.

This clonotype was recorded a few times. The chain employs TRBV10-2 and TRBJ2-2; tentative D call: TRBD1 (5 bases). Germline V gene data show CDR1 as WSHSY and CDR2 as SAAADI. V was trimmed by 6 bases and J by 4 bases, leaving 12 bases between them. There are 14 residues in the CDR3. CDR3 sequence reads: CASRAGSSTGELFF. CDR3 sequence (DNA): TGCGCCAGCAGGGCAGGGTCGAGCACCGGGGAGCTGTTTTTT.

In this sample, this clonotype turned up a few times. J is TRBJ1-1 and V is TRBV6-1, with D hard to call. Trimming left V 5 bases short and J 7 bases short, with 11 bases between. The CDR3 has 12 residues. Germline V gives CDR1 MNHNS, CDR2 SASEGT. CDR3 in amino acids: CASSSREFEAFF. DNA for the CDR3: TGTGCCAGCAGTTCGAGAGAGTTTGAAGCTTTCTTT.

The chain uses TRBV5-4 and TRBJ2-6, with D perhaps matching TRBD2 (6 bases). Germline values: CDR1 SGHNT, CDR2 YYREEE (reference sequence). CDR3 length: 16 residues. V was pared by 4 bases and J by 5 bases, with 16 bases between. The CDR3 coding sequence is TGTGCCAGCAGCCCAGGGCCGGGGGAGAGGGCCAACGTCCTGACTTTC. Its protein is CASSPGPGERANVLTF.

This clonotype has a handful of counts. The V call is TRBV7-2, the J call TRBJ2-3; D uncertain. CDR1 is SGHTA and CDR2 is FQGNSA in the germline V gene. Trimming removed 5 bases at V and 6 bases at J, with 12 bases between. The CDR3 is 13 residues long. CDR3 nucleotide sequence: TGTGCCAGCAGCCCCCCGACTGGCGATACGCAGTATTTT. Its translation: CASSPPTGDTQYF.

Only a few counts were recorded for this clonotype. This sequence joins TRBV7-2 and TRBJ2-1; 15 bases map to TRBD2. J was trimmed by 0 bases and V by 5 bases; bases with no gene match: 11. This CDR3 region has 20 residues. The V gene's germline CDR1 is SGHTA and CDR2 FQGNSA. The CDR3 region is CASSGWTSGRVPGSYNEQFF. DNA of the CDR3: TGTGCCAGCAGCGGGTGGACTAGCGGGAGGGTCCCGGGCTCCTACAATGAGCAGTTCTTC.

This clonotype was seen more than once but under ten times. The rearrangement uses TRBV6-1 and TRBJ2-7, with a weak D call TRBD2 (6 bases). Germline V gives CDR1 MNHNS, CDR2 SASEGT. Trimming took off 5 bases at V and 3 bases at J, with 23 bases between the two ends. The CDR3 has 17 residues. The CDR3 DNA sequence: TGTGCCAGCAGTCTAGGGCGGGGACTGGTCCTATTCTACGAGCAGTACTTC. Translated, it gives CASSLGRGLVLFYEQYF.

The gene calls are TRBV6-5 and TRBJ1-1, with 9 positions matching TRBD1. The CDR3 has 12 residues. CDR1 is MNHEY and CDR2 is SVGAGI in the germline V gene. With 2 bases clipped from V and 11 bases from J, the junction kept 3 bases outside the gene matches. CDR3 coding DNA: TGTGCCAGCAGTTACGGGGGACAGGGCGCTTTCTTT. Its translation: CASSYGGQGAFF.

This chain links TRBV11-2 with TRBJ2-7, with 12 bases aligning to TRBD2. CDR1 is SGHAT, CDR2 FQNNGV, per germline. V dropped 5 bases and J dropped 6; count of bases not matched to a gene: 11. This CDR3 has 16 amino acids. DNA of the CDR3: TGTGCCAGCAGCCCGACCGGGCTAGCGGGAGGGTCCGAGCAGTACTTC. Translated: CASSPTGLAGGSEQYF.

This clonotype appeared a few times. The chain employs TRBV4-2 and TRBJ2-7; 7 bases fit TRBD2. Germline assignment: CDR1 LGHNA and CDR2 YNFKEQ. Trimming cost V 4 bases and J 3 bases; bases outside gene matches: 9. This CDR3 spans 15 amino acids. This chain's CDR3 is CASSPESGDYYEQYF. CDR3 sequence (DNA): TGTGCCAGCAGCCCAGAAAGCGGGGACTACTACGAGCAGTACTTC.

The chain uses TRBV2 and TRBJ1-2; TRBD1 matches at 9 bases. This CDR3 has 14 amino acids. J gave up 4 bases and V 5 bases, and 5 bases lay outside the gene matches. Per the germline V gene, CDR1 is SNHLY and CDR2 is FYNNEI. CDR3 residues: CASSLQGASYGYTF. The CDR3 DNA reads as TGTGCCAGCAGTTTACAGGGGGCAAGCTATGGCTACACCTTC.

CDR3 nucleotide sequence: TGTGCCAGCAGTTTCCGGGACTCCGGTGAGCAGTTCTTC. Encoded protein: CASSFRDSGEQFF. This sequence joins TRBV6-6 and TRBJ2-1; the D gene is possibly TRBD2 (6 bases). The germline V gene encodes CDR1 MNHNY and CDR2 SVGAGI (reference sequence). Trimming cost V 4 bases and J 9 bases, with 13 bases left between them. The CDR3 has 13 residues.

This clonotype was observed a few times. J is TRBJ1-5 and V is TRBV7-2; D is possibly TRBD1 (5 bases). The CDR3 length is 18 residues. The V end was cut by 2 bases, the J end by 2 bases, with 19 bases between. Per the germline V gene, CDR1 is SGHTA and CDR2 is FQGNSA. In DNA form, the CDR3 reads TGTGCCAGCAGCTTATGGGGGTGGTCGGATGTTGGCAATCAGCCCCAGCATTTT. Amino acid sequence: CASSLWGWSDVGNQPQHF.

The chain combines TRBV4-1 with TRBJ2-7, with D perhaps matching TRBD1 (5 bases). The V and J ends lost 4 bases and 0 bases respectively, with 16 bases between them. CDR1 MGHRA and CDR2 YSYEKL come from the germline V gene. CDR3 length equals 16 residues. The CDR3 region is CASSPAHDSSSYEQYF. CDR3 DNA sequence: TGCGCCAGCAGCCCTGCACATGACAGTAGCTCCTACGAGCAGTACTTC.

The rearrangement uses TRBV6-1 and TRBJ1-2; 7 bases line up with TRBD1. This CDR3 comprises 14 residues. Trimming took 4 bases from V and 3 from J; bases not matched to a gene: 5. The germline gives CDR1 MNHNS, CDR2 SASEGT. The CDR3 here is CASSVSGGDYGYTF. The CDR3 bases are TGTGCCAGCAGTGTCTCAGGGGGAGACTATGGCTACACCTTC.

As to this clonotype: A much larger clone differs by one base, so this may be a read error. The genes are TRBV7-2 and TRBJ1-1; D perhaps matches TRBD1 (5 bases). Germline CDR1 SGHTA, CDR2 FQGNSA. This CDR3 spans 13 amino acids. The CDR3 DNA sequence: TGTGCCAGCAGCTTGAAGGGGAGCACTGAAACTTTCTTT. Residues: CASSLKGSTETFF.

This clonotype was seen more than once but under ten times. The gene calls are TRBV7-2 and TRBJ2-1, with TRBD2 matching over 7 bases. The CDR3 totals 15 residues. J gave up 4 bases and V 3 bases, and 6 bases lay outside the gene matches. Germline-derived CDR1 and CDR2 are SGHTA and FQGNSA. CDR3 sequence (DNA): TGTGCCAGCAGCTTGGAAGGACTAGTTTACAATGAGCAGTTCTTC. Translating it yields CASSLEGLVYNEQFF.

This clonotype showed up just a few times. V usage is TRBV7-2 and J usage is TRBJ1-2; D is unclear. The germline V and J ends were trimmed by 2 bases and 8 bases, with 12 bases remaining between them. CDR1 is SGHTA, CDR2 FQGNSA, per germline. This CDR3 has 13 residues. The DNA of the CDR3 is TGTGCCAGCAGCTTAATGGTCAAACGGGGCTACACCTTC. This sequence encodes CASSLMVKRGYTF.

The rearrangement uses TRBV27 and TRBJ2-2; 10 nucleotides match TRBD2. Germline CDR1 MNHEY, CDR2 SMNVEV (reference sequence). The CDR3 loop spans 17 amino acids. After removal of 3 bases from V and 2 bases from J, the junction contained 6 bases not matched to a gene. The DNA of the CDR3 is TGTGCCAGCAGTTTTCTTAGCGGGAGGTATAACACCGGGGAGCTGTTTTTT. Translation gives CASSFLSGRYNTGELFF.

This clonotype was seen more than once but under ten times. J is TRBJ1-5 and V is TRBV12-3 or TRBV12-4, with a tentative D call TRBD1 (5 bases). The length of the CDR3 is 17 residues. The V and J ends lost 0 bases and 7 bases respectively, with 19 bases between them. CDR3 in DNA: TGTGCCAGCAGTTTAGCAGCGGGGACCTCCGGCCACCAGCCCCAGCATTTT. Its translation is CASSLAAGTSGHQPQHF.

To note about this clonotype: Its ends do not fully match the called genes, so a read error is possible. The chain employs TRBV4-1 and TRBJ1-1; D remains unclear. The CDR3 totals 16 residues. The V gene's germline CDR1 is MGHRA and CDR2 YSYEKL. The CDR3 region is CASSQDAWQRVPEAFF. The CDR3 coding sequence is TGTGCCAGCAGCCAAGATGCTTGGCAGCGTGTCCCTGAAGCTTTCTTT.

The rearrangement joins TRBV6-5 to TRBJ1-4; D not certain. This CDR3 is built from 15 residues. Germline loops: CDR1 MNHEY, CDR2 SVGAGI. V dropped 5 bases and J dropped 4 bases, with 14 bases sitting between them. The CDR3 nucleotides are TGTGCCAGCAGTCCCTCCCTCAACGTTAATGAAAAACTGTTTTTT. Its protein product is CASSPSLNVNEKLFF.

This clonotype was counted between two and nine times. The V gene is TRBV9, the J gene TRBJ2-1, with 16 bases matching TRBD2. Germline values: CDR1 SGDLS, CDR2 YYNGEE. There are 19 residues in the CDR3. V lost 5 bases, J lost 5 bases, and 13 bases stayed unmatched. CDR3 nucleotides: TGTGCCAGCAGTCAAACCGGGACTAGCGGGAGGGCCGGGGACAATGAGCAGTTCTTC. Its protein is CASSQTGTSGRAGDNEQFF.

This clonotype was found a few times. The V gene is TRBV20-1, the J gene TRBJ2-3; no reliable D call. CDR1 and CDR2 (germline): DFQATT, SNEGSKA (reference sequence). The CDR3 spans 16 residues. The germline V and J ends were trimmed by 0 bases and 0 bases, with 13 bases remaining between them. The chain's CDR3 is CSARDRVRASTDTQYF. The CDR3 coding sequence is TGCAGTGCTAGAGATAGAGTGCGCGCTAGCACAGATACGCAGTATTTT.

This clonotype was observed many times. Written as DNA, the CDR3 is TGTGCCATCAGTCGTGGACAGCCTTACGAGCAGTACTTC. This sequence encodes CAISRGQPYEQYF. The gene calls are TRBV10-3 and TRBJ2-7; D perhaps matches TRBD1 (6 bases). The ends were cut back, 5 bases at V and 4 bases at J, with 12 bases in the middle. CDR1 and CDR2 (germline): ENHRY, SYGVKD. This CDR3 has 13 residues.

For the CDR3, the DNA is TGTGCCAGCAGTTACGGGAGGGCCGTGGAGACCCAGTACTTC. It specifies CASSYGRAVETQYF. V is TRBV6-8 and J is TRBJ2-5; 7 bases match TRBD2. Trimming at V came to 2 bases and at J to 5 bases, leaving 5 bases not matched to a gene. CDR1 MNHGY and CDR2 SAAAGT come from the germline V gene. The CDR3 is 14 residues long.

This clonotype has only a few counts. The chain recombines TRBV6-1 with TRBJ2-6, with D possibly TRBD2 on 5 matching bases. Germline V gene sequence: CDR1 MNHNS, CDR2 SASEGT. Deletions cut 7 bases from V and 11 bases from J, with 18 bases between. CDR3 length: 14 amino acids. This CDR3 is CASKTSWGADVLTF. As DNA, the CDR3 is TGTGCCAGCAAAACATCGTGGGGAGCCGACGTCCTGACTTTC.